The T cell receptor (beta chain) under discussion was sequenced for a study of cytomegalovirus exposure and HLA in healthy donors. Whole-study context: Later analysis reported that the approximately 120 validation repertoires shared the platform of the approximately 620 first-cohort repertoires. General observations from the study: It was approximately 150 TCR beta chains that were listed as cytomegalovirus-associated. The tendency of first-cohort TCR clusters to co-occur in the 90 to 150 validation repertoires was the finding of a later analysis. Both high specificity and high sensitivity reportedly marked the classifier's diagnosis of cytomegalovirus status.

Germline trimming cut 2 bases from V and 6 bases from J; bases unmatched to any gene: 8. Germline CDR1 and CDR2: MNHEY and SVGAGI. CDR3 size: 15 residues. Assay used: immunoSEQ multiplex PCR; TCRdb lists only in-frame clones, some missing. This repertoire shows 110,000 or so clones, approximately 94% found once; its top ten account for roughly 0.7%. This clone was found a few times. Antigen: not known. The sequence came from a woman under 30 in good health and CMV-seronegative. Sequencing was carried out using PBMCs. This chain uses TRBV6-5 with TRBJ1-2; TRBD1 matches at 8 bases. The DNA of the CDR3 is TGTGCCAGCAGTTACAAGAGGACAGGGATTGATGGCTACACCTTC. Residues: CASSYKRTGIDGYTF.